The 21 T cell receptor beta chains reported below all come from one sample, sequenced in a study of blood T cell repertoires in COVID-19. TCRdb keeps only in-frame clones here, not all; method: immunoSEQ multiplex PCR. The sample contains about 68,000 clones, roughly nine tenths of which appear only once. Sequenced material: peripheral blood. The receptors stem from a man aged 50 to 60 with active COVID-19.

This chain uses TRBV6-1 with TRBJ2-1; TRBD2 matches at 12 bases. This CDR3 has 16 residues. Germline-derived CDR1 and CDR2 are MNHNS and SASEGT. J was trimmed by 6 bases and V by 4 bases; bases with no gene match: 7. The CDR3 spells CASSAPSGGAFNEQFF. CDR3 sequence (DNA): TGTGCCAGCAGTGCCCCTAGCGGGGGGGCATTCAATGAGCAGTTCTTC.

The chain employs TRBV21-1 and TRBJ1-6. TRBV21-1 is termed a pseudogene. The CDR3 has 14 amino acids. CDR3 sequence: CAPGECSYNSPLHF. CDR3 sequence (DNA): TGTGCTCCGGGGGAGTGCTCCTATAATTCACCCCTCCACTTT.

Here the CDR3 reads CASSISGTGSYEQYF. The DNA for the CDR3 is TGTGCCAGTAGTATTTCGGGGACAGGTTCCTACGAGCAGTACTTC. V is TRBV19 and J is TRBJ2-7, with 8 bases identical to TRBD1. This CDR3 comprises 15 residues. Germline CDR1 LNHDA, CDR2 SQIVND (reference sequence). V was clipped by 3 bases and J by 1 base; unmatched bases: 5.

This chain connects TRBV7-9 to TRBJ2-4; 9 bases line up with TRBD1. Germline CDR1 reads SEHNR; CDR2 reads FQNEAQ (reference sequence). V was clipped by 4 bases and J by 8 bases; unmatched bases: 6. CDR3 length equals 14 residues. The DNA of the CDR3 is TGTGCCAGCAGCTCCGGGACAGGGTGGCACATTCAGTACTTC. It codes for CASSSGTGWHIQYF.

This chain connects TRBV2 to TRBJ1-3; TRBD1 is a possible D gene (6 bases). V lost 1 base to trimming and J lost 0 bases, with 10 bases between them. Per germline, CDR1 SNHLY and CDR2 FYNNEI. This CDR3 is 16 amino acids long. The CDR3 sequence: CASSEVGGPSGNTIYF. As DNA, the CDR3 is TGTGCCAGCAGTGAAGTGGGGGGGCCCTCTGGAAACACCATATATTTT.

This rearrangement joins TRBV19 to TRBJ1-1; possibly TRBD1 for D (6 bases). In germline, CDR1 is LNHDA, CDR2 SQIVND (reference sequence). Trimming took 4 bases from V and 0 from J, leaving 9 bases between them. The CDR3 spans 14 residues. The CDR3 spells CASSKTGMNTEAFF. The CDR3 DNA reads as TGTGCCAGTAGTAAGACAGGAATGAACACTGAAGCTTTCTTT.

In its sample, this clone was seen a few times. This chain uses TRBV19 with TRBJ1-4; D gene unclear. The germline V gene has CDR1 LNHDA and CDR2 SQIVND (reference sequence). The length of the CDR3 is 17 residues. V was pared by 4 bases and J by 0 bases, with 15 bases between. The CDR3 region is CASSRETPFATNEKLFF. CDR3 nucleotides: TGTGCCAGTAGTAGGGAGACACCATTCGCAACTAATGAAAAACTGTTTTTT.

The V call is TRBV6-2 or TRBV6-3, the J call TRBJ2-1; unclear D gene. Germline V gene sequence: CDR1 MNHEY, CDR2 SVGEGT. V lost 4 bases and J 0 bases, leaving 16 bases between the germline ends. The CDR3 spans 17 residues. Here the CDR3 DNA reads TGTGCCAGCAGTTCCCCGGAGACTCTGAGCTCCTACAATGAGCAGTTCTTC. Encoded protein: CASSSPETLSSYNEQFF.

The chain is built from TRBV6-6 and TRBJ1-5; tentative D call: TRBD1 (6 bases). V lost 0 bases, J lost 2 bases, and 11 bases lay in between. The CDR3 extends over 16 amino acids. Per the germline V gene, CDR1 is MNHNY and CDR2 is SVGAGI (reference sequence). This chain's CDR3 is CASSYSPAGGNQPQHF. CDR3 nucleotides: TGTGCCAGCAGTTACTCTCCGGCAGGGGGCAATCAGCCCCAGCATTTT.

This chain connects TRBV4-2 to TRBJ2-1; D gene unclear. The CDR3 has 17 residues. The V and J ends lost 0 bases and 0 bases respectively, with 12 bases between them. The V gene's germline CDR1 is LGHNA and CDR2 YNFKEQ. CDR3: CASSQDPNSGSYNEQFF. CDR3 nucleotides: TGTGCCAGCAGCCAAGATCCGAATTCGGGCTCCTACAATGAGCAGTTCTTC.

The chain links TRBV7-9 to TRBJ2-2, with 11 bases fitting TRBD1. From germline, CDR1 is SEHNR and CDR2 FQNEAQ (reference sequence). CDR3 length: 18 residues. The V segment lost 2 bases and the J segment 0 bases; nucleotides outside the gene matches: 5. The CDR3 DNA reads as TGTGCCAGCAGCTTATCCGGACAGGGGGCTTCGAACACCGGGGAGCTGTTTTTT. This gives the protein CASSLSGQGASNTGELFF.

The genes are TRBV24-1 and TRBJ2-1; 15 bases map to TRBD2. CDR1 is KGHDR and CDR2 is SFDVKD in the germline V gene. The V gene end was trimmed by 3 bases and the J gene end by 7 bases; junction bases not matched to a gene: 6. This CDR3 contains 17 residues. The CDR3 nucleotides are TGTGCCACCAGTGATCCGGGACTAGCGGGGGGAGATAATGAGCAGTTCTTC. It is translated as CATSDPGLAGGDNEQFF.

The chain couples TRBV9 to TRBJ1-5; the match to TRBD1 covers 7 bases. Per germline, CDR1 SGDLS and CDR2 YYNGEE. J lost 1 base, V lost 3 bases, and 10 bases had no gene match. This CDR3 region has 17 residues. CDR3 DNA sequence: TGTGCCAGCAGCGGCCCCGGGGCAGGGGGAAGCAATCAGCCCCAGCATTTT. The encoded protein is CASSGPGAGGSNQPQHF.

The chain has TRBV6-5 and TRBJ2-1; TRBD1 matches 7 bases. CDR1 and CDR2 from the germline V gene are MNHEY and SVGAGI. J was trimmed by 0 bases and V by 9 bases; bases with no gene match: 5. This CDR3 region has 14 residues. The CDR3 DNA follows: TGTGCCAGTGGGACAGCCAGCTCCTACAATGAGCAGTTCTTC. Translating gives CASGTASSYNEQFF.

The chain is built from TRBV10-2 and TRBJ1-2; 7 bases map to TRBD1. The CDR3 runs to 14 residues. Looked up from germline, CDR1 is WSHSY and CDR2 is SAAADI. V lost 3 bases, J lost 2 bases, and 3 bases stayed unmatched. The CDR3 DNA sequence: TGCGCCAGCAGTGAAGGGGGCAAGAACTATGGCTACACCTTC. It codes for CASSEGGKNYGYTF.

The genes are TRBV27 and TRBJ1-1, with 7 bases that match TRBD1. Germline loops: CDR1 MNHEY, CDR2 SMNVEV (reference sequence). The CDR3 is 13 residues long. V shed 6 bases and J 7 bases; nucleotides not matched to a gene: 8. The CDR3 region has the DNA TGTGCCAGCAGACCGAACAGGGGAGATGAAGCTTTCTTT. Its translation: CASRPNRGDEAFF.

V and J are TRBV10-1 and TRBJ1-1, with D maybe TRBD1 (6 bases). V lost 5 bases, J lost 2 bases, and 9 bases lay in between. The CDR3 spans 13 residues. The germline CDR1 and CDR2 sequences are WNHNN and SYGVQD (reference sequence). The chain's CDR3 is CASSQQGNTEAFF. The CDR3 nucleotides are TGCGCCAGCAGTCAACAGGGAAACACTGAAGCTTTCTTT.

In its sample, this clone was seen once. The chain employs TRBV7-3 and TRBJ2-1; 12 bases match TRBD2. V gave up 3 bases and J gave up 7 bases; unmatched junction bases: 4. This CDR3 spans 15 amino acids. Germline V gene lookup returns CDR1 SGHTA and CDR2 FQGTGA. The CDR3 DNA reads TGTGCCAGCAGCTTCGGACTAGCGGGGTTGAATGAGCAGTTCTTC. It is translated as CASSFGLAGLNEQFF.

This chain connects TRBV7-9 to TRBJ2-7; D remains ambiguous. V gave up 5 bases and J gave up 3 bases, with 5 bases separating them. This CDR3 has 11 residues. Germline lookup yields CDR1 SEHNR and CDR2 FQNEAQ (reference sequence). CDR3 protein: CASSRSYEQYF. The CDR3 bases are TGTGCCAGCAGCCGCAGCTACGAGCAGTACTTC.

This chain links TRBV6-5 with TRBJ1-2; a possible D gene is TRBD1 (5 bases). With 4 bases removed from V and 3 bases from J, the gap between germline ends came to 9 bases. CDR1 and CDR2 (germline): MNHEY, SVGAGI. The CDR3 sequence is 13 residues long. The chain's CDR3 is CASSSWTYYGYTF. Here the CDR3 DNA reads TGTGCCAGCAGTTCGTGGACATACTATGGCTACACCTTC.

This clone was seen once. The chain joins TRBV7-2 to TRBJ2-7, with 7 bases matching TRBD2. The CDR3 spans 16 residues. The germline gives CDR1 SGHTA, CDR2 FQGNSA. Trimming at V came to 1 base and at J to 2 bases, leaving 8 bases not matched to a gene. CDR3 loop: CASSLGWGGGPYEQYF. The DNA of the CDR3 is TGTGCCAGCAGCTTAGGATGGGGCGGGGGACCCTACGAGCAGTACTTC. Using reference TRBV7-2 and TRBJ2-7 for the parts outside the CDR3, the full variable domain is GAGVSQSPSNKVTEKGKDVELRCDPISGHTALYWYRQSLGQGLEFLIYFQGNSAPDKSGLPSDRFSAERTGGSVSTLTIQRTQQEDSAVYLCASSLGWGGGPYEQYFGPGTRLTVT.